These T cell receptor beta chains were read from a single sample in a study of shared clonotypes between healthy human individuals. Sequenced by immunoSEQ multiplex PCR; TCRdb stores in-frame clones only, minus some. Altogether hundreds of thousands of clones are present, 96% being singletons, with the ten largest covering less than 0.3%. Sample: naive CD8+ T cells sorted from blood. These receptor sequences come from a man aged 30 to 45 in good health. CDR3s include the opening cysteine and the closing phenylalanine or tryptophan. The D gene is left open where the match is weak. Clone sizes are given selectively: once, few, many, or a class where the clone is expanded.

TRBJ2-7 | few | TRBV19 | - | TGTGCCAGTAGTATGTCGGTCCACTACGAGCAGTACTTC | CASSMSVHYEQYF
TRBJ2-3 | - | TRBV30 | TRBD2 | TGTGCCTGGAGTGGGACTAGCGGGAGGACAGATACGCAGTATTTT | CAWSGTSGRTDTQYF
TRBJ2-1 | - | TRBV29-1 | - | TGCAGCGTTGTTACGAGCTCCTACAATGAGCAGTTCTTC | CSVVTSSYNEQFF
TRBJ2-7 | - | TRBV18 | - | TGTGCCAGCCATTCAGCAGGAATCCCCTACGAGCAGTACTTC | CASHSAGIPYEQYF
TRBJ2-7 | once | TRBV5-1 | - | TGCGCCAGCAGCTTGAGAGGGAGCTTTGGCTCCTACGAGCAGTACTTC | CASSLRGSFGSYEQYF
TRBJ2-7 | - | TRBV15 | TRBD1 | TGTGCCACCAGTGGGACAGGGGGCCATAACGAGCAGTACTTC | CATSGTGGHNEQYF
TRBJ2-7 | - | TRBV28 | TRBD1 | TGTGCCAGCAGCTCTCCGGGACAGGGGGCCCACGAGCAGTACTTC | CASSSPGQGAHEQYF
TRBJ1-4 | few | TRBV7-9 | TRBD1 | TGTGCCAGCAGTCCGCCCGGGACAGGGGGAATCCGTGAATATGGAAAACTGTTTTTT | CASSPPGTGGIREYGKLFF
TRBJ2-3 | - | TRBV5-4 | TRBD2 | TGTGCCAGCAGCTTAGACGAATCGGGACTAGCGGGAGAACCAGATACGCAGTATTTT | CASSLDESGLAGEPDTQYF
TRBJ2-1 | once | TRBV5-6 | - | TGTGCCAGCAGCTTGGGGAGAGGCAATGAGCAGTTCTTC | CASSLGRGNEQFF
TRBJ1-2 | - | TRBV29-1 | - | TGCAGCGTTGGTAGGGGCTACACCTTC | CSVGRGYTF
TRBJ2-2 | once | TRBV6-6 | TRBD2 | TGTGCCAGCACCGGACTAGCCCTTGCCACCGGGGAGCTGTTTTTT | CASTGLALATGELFF
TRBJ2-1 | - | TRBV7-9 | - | TGTGCCAGCGGGCATAGCTCCTACAATGAGCAGTTCTTC | CASGHSSYNEQFF
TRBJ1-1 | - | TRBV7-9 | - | TGTGCCAGCAGCCCGCAGGACCGCTATTCTATGAACACTGAAGCTTTCTTT | CASSPQDRYSMNTEAFF
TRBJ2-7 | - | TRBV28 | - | TGTGCCAGCACCCTAGGAGGGGGTGAGCAGTACTTC | CASTLGGGEQYF
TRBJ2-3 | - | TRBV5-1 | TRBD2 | TGCGCCAGCAGCTTGGATGGACTAGCGGGAGGCACAGATACGCAGTATTTT | CASSLDGLAGGTDTQYF
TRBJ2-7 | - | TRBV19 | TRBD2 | TGTGCCTCTCAGGGACTAGCGGGAGGAACCGGTTCCTACGAGCAGTACTTC | CASQGLAGGTGSYEQYF
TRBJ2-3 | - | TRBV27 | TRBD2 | TGTGCCAGCAGTTTGGGGGGGTTGGATACGCAGTATTTT | CASSLGGLDTQYF
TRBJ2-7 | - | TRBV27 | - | TGTGCCAGCAGTTGGCAGGGAGGCGAGCAGTACTTC | CASSWQGGEQYF
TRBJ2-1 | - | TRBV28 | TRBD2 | TGTGCCAGCAGTCCTATGACGGGGGGAAGCGGGAGTATCAATGAGCAGTTCTTC | CASSPMTGGSGSINEQFF
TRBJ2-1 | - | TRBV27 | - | TGTGCCAGCAGTTTCGGCAGGGCTAATGAGCAGTTCTTC | CASSFGRANEQFF
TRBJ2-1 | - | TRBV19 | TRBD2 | TGTGCCAGTAGTATCCCGCCTAGCGGGGCCCCCTACAATGAGCAGTTCTTC | CASSIPPSGAPYNEQFF
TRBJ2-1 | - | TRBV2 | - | TGTGCCAGTCTCAACAATGAGCAGTTCTTC | CASLNNEQFF
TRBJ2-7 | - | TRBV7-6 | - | TGTGCCAGCAGCCCCGTAGCGAACTCCTACGAGCAGTACTTC | CASSPVANSYEQYF
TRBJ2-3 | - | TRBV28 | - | TGTGCCAGCAGTTTAGACACTAGCACAGATACGCAGTATTTT | CASSLDTSTDTQYF
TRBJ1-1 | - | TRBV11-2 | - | TGTGCCAGCAGCCCAGGAGGCGCCAGGGTGAACACTGAAGCTTTCTTT | CASSPGGARVNTEAFF
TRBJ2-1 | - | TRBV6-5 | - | TGTGCCAGCGTCTCGGAATACAATGAGCAGTTCTTC | CASVSEYNEQFF
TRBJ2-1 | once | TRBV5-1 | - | TGCGCCAGCAGAGGGGCGGGCGAGGAATACAATGAGCAGTTCTTC | CASRGAGEEYNEQFF
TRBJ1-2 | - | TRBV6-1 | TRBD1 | TGTGCCAGCAGTGATCGGGACAGGGCCCTGGTCTATGGCTACACCTTC | CASSDRDRALVYGYTF
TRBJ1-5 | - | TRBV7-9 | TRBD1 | TGTGCCAGCAGCAAAACAGGGGTGAGCAATCAGCCCCAGCATTTT | CASSKTGVSNQPQHF
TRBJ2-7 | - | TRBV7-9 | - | TGTGCCAGCAGCTCGACGGACGGAGCATACTACGAGCAGTACTTC | CASSSTDGAYYEQYF
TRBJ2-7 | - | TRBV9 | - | TGTGCCAGCAGCGGGGGGGTATCGAGCTACGAGCAGTACTTC | CASSGGVSSYEQYF
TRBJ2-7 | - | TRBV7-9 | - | TGTGCCAGCAGCCTTGATACAAAGGAGTCTCGCCTTTACGAGCAGTACTTC | CASSLDTKESRLYEQYF
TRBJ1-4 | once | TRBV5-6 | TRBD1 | TGTGCCAGCACCTCGGACAGGGAAAATGAAAAACTGTTTTTT | CASTSDRENEKLFF